This TCR beta chain is drawn from a study of blood T cell repertoires in COVID-19. The CDR3 covers 17 residues. Germline CDR1 and CDR2: LNHDA and SQIVND (reference sequence). Produced via immunoSEQ multiplex PCR; TCRdb's table is partial and in-frame only. The table has 250,000 to 300,000 clones, over 75% seen once. For this clone: One end of the junction is discordant with germline, which a read error may explain.

V gene TRBV19 combines with J gene TRBJ2-4; D assignment may be TRBD1 or TRBD2 (6 bases each). The sample consisted of PBMCs or T cells enriched from blood (not recorded which). The source is a man aged 18 to 29 who had recovered from COVID-19. The CDR3 region is CASSVEGGTLAKNIQYF. The CDR3 nucleotides are TGTGCCAGTAGTGTAGAGGGGGGTACTCTAGCCAAAAACATTCAGTACTTC.